This T cell receptor (beta chain) was obtained from a study of T cells in Graves' hyperthyroidism and ophthalmopathy (dated by TCRdb to the late 2010s). Background for the entire study: Peripheral blood was collected at initial diagnosis, before any treatment. To identify TCR V-J signatures that set the groups apart, the researchers used a discovery cohort of 90 to 100 patients, made up of 40 to 45 with Graves' ophthalmopathy and some 58 with stable Graves' hyperthyroidism. The approximately 98 discovery patients were randomly divided into training and test sets at a 7:3 ratio. After blood sampling, hyperthyroidism patients were treated with methimazole at a starting dose of 30 mg daily, and ophthalmopathy patients were treated with high-dose intravenous methylprednisolone. The paper reports TCR Vbeta CDR3 sequencing of 130 to 150 peripheral blood samples: around 45 ophthalmopathy, fewer than 85 hyperthyroidism and approximately 17 progressor patients. The study also compared thyroid tissue and blood T-cell repertoires from over 5 Graves' hyperthyroidism patients. Whether ophthalmopathy could be predicted prospectively was tested in an independent validation cohort made up of approximately 19 hyperthyroidism patients plus 17 patients who later progressed to ophthalmopathy.

Trimming leaves V shorter by 4 bases and J shorter by 4 bases, with the junction holding 10 bases beyond the gene matches. The CDR1 and CDR2 encoded by the germline V gene are SGHRS and YFSETQ. The CDR3 has 15 amino acids, counting the end cysteine and phenylalanine. This entry keeps only the CDR3 DNA: 45 bases, framed from base 1. Ophthalmopathy patients had moderately to severely active disease, Clinical Activity Score of at least 3, NOSPECS grade of at least 4, and duration under 3 months. Patients with uncontrolled infections, other autoimmune diseases, pregnancy or lactation were excluded. Diagnoses were established on the basis of clinical symptoms, serum thyroxine and TRAb, thyroid ultrasound, and orbital computed tomography. PBMCs were separated from roughly 10 ml of fresh peripheral blood using Ficoll-Paque density gradient centrifugation. Total RNA was extracted using Trizol reagent, and RNA quality was assessed on an Agilent 2100 Bioanalyzer.

On the study overall, not on this receptor specifically: Most expanded thyroid clonotypes (frequency above 0.001) were also detected in blood, suggesting blood repertoires may reflect thyroid immune responses. Sample size was not statistically predetermined, and investigators were not blinded to group allocation. In validation, progression to ophthalmopathy was predicted by the model with about 70% sensitivity and about 72% specificity, a median of roughly 6.4 months before onset. Ophthalmopathy was separated from stable hyperthyroidism by a 13 V-J signature model, with roughly 88% sensitivity and about 84% specificity obtained in cross-validation and 80%/75% obtained in testing.

This clonotype has at least ten counts. No cognate antigen has been identified for it. No much larger clone exists at a distance of one base, and base qualities are not known. Amplification of TCR beta CDR3 regions was carried out from RNA transcripts. A first-round RT-PCR of the TCR CDR3 used the HTBI primer set with the Qiagen OneStep RT-PCR kit. A second multiplex PCR round built the libraries, followed by size selection and purification. Paired-end sequencing of the libraries was performed with 100 bp reads on an Illumina HiSeq2000. The original methods were these. SOAPnuke was used to process the raw data, throwing out any read that contained adapters or uncalled bases, had a mean Phred below 15, or lacked an exact constant-primer or identifier match. COPE v1.2.5 was used to merge high-quality paired reads, and clonotypes were defined as unique nucleotide sequences. MiTCR v1.1 was used to align the clonotypes against IMGT TRBV, TRBD and TRBJ reference segments. Analysis was restricted to V-J combinations with a frequency above 0.0001, which covered about 99% of repertoires. The TCS score was defined as the ratio of F50 (clonal expansion) to E x V (chaos), calculated using BLOSUM62-based TCRdist between CDR3 peptides within each V-J. Welch's t-statistics and random forest reduced fewer than 550 V-J features to 13, which were used in a naive Bayes classifier (R e1071). The similarity between thyroid and blood repertoires was quantified using the Morisita-Horn index. TCRdb reworked the public reads: Q25 trimming with fastp, MiXCR clone assembly, productive beta chains retained. Each CDR3 protein appears once, grouped with its most common genes and DNA. The V and J calls were determined by TCRdb, not by the authors. This sample gives around 610,000 distinct CDR3 sequences in total; around 15% of them show up just once. The top ten hold around 4.5% of the sample.

This clonotype originated in a woman aged 40 to 49 with Graves' ophthalmopathy. Recombination linked TRBV5-1 to TRBJ1-1, with 7 bases aligning to TRBD1. Sequencing was done on a sample of blood. The CDR3 in this case is CASSLTGFGPTEAFF. The sequenced DNA: TGCGCCAGCAGCCTGACAGGGTTCGGACCCACTGAAGCTTTCTTT.